This passage covers 24 T cell receptor beta chains from one sample sequenced in a study of T cells expressing NK-cell markers. One entry per CDR3 protein, without DNA, is what TCRdb gives after re-calling the 5' RACE reads. Across about 440,000 distinct CDR3 sequences, the top ten clones capture under 7.5% of the sample. Sequencing was done on a sample of blood T cells: a sorted CD56 or NKG2C T cell subset, CD4+ or CD8+ T cells, or bulk PBMC T cells (not recorded which). The source of these receptors is a woman between 18 and 69 years old in good health.

V and J are TRBV15 and TRBJ2-1. The CDR3 is 16 residues long. CDR1 is LNHNV and CDR2 is YYDKDF in the germline V gene (reference sequence). Here the CDR3 reads CATSRDDKTAGNEQFF.

The chain recombines TRBV7-2 with TRBJ1-2. The CDR3 extends over 14 amino acids. Germline V gene sequence: CDR1 SGHTA, CDR2 FQGNSA. CDR3 amino acids: CASSLGRQNYGYTF.

The V gene is TRBV7-9, the J gene TRBJ1-1. Germline assignment: CDR1 SEHNR and CDR2 FQNEAQ (reference sequence). The length of the CDR3 is 16 residues. The CDR3 spells CASSLALSVKGTEAFF.

The J gene is TRBJ1-1, the V gene TRBV7-9. CDR3 length equals 13 residues. Germline V gene lookup returns CDR1 SEHNR and CDR2 FQNEAQ (reference sequence). This CDR3 is CASSYSDGTEAFF.

This sequence joins TRBV20-1 and TRBJ1-5; TCRdb indicates TRBD1, and absent DNA this call remains unverified. In germline, CDR1 is DFQATT, CDR2 SNEGSKA (reference sequence). The CDR3 covers 17 residues. The CDR3 sequence is CSARDPGGKRGVQPQHF.

V gene TRBV6-1 combines with J gene TRBJ2-2; checking the TCRdb D call of TRBD1 is not possible without DNA. Germline lookup yields CDR1 MNHNS and CDR2 SASEGT. The CDR3 has 15 residues. This CDR3 reads CASSVAETGTGELFF.

The chain employs TRBV7-9 and TRBJ2-3; TCRdb's D call, TRBD1, is unchecked because there is no DNA. The CDR3 spans 13 residues. Germline assignment: CDR1 SEHNR and CDR2 FQNEAQ (reference sequence). Here the CDR3 reads CASSPRATDTQYF.

This rearrangement joins TRBV5-1 to TRBJ1-5; TCRdb reports TRBD1, a call that lacks DNA to check it against. Germline V gene data show CDR1 as SGHRS and CDR2 as YFSETQ. The CDR3 is made up of 15 amino acids. The CDR3 spells CASSLAGQGGQPQHF.

This chain links TRBV29-1 with TRBJ2-3; TCRdb outputs TRBD2, but without DNA this stays unchecked. The germline V gene encodes CDR1 SQVTM and CDR2 ANQGSEA. This CDR3 contains 15 residues. The CDR3: CSVVLFSGGTDTQYF.

The chain combines TRBV11-2 with TRBJ2-5; TCRdb outputs TRBD2, but without DNA this stays unchecked. The CDR3 runs 18 residues. The V gene's germline CDR1 is SGHAT and CDR2 FQNNGV. CDR3 protein: CASSFGAVSGGPQETQYF.

The CDR3 region is CASSLLGLEGETQYF. V is TRBV7-2 and J is TRBJ2-5; TCRdb outputs TRBD2, but without DNA this stays unchecked. Per the germline V gene, CDR1 is SGHTA and CDR2 is FQGNSA. The CDR3 is 15 residues long.

The V and J genes are TRBV4-3 and TRBJ2-7; TCRdb outputs TRBD2, but without DNA this stays unchecked. The CDR3 runs 17 residues. Germline assignment: CDR1 LGHNA and CDR2 YSLEER. The CDR3 is CASSQDLMEVPSYEQYF.

This rearrangement joins TRBV4-3 to TRBJ1-4; TCRdb's assignment of TRBD1 cannot be checked, as there is no DNA. The CDR3 runs to 15 residues. The V gene's germline CDR1 is LGHNA and CDR2 YSLEER. The CDR3 region is CASSATGTKNEKLFF.

The chain joins TRBV20-1 to TRBJ2-1. Germline V gene data show CDR1 as DFQATT and CDR2 as SNEGSKA (reference sequence). The CDR3 length is 13 residues. The CDR3 sequence is CSAPNYDYNEQFF.

This CDR3 reads CASSPNVSDTQYF. This sequence joins TRBV7-9 and TRBJ2-3. Germline lookup yields CDR1 SEHNR and CDR2 FQNEAQ (reference sequence). This CDR3 contains 13 residues.

This chain connects TRBV20-1 to TRBJ2-7. The CDR3 extends over 14 amino acids. Germline-derived CDR1 and CDR2 are DFQATT and SNEGSKA (reference sequence). The CDR3 protein is CSARTHQGAYEQYF.

The gene calls are TRBV7-2 and TRBJ2-3; the TRBD2 assignment by TCRdb is unverifiable without DNA. From germline, CDR1 is SGHTA and CDR2 FQGNSA. The CDR3 has 17 amino acids. The CDR3 sequence: CASSFSSGGLGTDTQYF.

The chain combines TRBV12-3 or TRBV12-4 with TRBJ2-2; absent DNA, TCRdb's TRBD1 call cannot be checked. This CDR3 comprises 14 residues. The chain's CDR3 is CASSPGAYTGELFF.

The J gene is TRBJ2-2, the V gene TRBV12-3 or TRBV12-4; TCRdb's D call, TRBD1, is unchecked because there is no DNA. This CDR3 contains 16 residues. CDR3 amino acids: CATTKRGRIHPGELFF.

The gene calls are TRBV12-3 or TRBV12-4 and TRBJ2-1; TCRdb's D call of TRBD1 is untestable without DNA. This CDR3 region has 14 residues. This chain's CDR3 is CASRYRAPGNEQFF.

The V gene is TRBV12-3 or TRBV12-4, the J gene TRBJ2-1; TCRdb proposes TRBD1, but this gene call is untestable without DNA. This CDR3 is built from 14 residues. CDR3 amino acids: CASSMTGTGNEQFF.

The chain is built from TRBV20-1 and TRBJ2-3; TCRdb's assignment of TRBD1 cannot be checked, as there is no DNA. The germline V gene has CDR1 DFQATT and CDR2 SNEGSKA (reference sequence). The CDR3 consists of 14 residues. This CDR3 reads CSAPSGVGTDTQYF.

The chain has TRBV29-1 and TRBJ2-3; TCRdb returns TRBD2, unconfirmable since there is no DNA. The CDR3 has 14 residues. Germline V gene sequence: CDR1 SQVTM, CDR2 ANQGSEA. CDR3 sequence: CSVRTGTTVDTQYF.

The rearrangement links TRBV28 to TRBJ2-1; the TCRdb D gene call, TRBD1, has no DNA to confirm it. The CDR3 is made up of 14 amino acids. From germline, CDR1 is MDHEN and CDR2 SYDVKM. CDR3 loop: CASSKTGVLGEQFF.